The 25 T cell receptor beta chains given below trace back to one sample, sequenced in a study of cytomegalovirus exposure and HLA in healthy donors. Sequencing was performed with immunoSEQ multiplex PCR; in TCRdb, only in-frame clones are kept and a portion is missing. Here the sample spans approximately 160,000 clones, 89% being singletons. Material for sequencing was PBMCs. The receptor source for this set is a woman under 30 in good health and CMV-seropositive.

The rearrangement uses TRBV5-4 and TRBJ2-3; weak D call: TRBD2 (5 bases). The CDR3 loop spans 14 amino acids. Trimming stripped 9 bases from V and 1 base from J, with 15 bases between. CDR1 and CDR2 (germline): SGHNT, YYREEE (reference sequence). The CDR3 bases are TGTGCCACCCTCGTAGGAGGTGGCACAGATACGCAGTATTTT. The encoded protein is CATLVGGGTDTQYF.

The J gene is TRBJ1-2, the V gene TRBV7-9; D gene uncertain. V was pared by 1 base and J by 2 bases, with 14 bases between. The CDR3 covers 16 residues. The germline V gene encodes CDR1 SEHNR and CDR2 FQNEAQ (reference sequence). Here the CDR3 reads CASSLEGRSANYGYTF. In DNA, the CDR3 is TGTGCCAGCAGCTTAGAAGGGCGTAGCGCAAACTATGGCTACACCTTC. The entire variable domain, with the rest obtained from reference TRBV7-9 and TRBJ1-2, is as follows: DTGVSQNPRHKITKRGQNVTFRCDPISEHNRLYWYRQTLGQGPEFLTYFQNEAQLEKSRLLSDRFSAERPKGSFSTLEIQRTEQGDSAMYLCASSLEGRSANYGYTFGSGTRLTVV.

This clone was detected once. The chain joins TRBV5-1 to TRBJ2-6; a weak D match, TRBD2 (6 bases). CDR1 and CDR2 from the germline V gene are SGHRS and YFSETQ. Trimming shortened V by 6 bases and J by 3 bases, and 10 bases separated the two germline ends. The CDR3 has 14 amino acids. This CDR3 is CASTLGGGANVLTF. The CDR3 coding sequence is TGCGCCAGCACCCTGGGGGGTGGGGCCAACGTCCTGACTTTC.

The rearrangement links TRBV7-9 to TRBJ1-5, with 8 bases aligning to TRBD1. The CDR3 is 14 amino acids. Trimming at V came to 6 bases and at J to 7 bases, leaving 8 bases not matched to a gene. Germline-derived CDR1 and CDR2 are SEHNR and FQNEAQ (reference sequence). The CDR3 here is CASSSGQGDQPQHF. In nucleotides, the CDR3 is TGTGCCAGCAGTTCCGGACAGGGAGACCAGCCCCAGCATTTT.

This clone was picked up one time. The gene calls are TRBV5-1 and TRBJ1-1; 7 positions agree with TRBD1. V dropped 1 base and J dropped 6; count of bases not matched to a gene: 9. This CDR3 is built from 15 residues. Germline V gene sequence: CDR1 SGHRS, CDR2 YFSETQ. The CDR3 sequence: CASSLIAGTVAEAFF. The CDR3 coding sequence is TGCGCCAGCAGCTTGATCGCAGGGACAGTAGCTGAAGCTTTCTTT.

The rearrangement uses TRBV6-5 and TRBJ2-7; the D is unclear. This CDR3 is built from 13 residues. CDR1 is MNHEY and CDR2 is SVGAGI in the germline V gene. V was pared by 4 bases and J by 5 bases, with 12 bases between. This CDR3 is CASSSDMAHEQYF. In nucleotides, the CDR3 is TGTGCCAGCAGTTCCGACATGGCCCACGAGCAGTACTTC.

In DNA, the CDR3 is TGTGCCAGTAGTATTCCGGGACAGGGCGACGAGCAGTACTTC. This gives the protein CASSIPGQGDEQYF. The chain is built from TRBV19 and TRBJ2-7, with TRBD1 matching 9 bases. CDR1 and CDR2 (germline): LNHDA, SQIVND (reference sequence). With 3 bases clipped from V and 5 bases from J, the junction kept 5 bases outside the gene matches. There are 14 residues in the CDR3.

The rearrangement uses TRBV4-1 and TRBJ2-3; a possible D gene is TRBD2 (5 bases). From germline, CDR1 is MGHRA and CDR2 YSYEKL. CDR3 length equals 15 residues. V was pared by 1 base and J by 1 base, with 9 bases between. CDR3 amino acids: CASSQAGMGTDTQYF. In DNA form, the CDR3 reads TGCGCCAGCAGCCAAGCGGGAATGGGCACAGATACGCAGTATTTT.

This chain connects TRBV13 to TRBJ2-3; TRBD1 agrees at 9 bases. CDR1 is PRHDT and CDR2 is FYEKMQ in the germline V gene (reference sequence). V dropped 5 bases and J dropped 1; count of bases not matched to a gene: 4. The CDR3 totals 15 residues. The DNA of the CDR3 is TGTGCCAGCAGCGAACAGGGGGCGCGCACAGATACGCAGTATTTT. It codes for CASSEQGARTDTQYF.

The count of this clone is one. The CDR3 spells CASRGTVQETQYF. The CDR3 DNA sequence: TGTGCCAGCAGAGGGACAGTCCAAGAGACCCAGTACTTC. The rearrangement links TRBV13 to TRBJ2-5; 7 bases line up with TRBD1. V trimming: 6 bases; J trimming: 1 base; junction bases outside the gene matches: 2. Looked up from germline, CDR1 is PRHDT and CDR2 is FYEKMQ (reference sequence). The CDR3 sequence is 13 residues long. The whole variable domain, filled in from reference TRBV13 and TRBJ2-5, reads AAGVIQSPRHLIKEKRETATLKCYPIPRHDTVYWYQQGPGQDPQFLISFYEKMQSDKGSIPDRFSAQQFSDYHSELNMSSLELGDSALYFCASRGTVQETQYFGPGTRLLVL.

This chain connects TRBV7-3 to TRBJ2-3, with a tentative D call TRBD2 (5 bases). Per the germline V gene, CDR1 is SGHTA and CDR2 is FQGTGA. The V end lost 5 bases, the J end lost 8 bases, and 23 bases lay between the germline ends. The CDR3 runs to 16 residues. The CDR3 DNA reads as TGTGCCAGCAGCGCGACGACTGGTCGAGTGGCGGGTACGCAGTATTTT. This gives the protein CASSATTGRVAGTQYF.

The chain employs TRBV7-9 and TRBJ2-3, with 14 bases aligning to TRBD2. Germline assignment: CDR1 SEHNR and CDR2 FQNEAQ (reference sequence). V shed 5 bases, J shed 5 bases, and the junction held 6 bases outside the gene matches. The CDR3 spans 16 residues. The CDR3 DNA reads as TGTGCCAGCAGCCCGGGACTAGCGGGAGACTTAGATACGCAGTATTTT. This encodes CASSPGLAGDLDTQYF.

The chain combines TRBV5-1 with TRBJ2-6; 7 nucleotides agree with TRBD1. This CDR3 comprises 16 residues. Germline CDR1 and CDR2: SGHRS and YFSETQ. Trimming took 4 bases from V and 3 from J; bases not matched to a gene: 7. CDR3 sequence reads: CASSRTGEIGANVLTF. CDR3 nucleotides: TGCGCCAGCAGCAGAACAGGGGAGATTGGGGCCAACGTCCTGACTTTC. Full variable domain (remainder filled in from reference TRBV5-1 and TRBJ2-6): KAGVTQTPRYLIKTRGQQVTLSCSPISGHRSVSWYQQTPGQGLQFLFEYFSETQRNKGNFPGRFSGRQFSNSRSEMNVSTLELGDSALYLCASSRTGEIGANVLTFGAGSRLTVL.

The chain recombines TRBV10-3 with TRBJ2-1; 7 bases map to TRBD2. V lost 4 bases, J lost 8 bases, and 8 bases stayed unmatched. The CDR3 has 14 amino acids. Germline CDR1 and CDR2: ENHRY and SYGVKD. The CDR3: CAISAEAGSHEQFF. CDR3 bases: TGTGCCATCAGTGCCGAAGCGGGATCCCATGAGCAGTTCTTC.

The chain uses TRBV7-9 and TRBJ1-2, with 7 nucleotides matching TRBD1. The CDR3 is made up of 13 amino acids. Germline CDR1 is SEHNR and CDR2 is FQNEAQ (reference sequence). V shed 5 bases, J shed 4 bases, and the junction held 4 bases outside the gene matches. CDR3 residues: CASSRTGVYGYTF. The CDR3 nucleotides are TGTGCCAGCAGCCGAACAGGGGTCTATGGCTACACCTTC.

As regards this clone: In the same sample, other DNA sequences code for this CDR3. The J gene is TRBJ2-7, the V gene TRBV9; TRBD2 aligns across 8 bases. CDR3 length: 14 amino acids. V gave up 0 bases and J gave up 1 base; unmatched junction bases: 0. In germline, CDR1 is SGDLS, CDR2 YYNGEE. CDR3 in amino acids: CASSVGLASYEQYF. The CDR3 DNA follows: TGTGCCAGCAGCGTAGGACTAGCGTCCTACGAGCAGTACTTC.

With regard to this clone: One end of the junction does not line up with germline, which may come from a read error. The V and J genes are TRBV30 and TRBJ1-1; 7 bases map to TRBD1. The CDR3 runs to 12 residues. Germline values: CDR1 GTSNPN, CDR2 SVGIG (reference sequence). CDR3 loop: CAGRQGGTEAFF. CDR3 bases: TGTGCCGGGAGACAGGGAGGGACTGAAGCTTTCTTT.

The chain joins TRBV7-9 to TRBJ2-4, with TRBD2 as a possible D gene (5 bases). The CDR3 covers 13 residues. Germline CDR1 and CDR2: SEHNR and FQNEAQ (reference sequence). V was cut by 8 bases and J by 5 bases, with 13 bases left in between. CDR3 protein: CASGTGEENIQYF. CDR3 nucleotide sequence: TGTGCCAGCGGAACCGGGGAAGAAAACATTCAGTACTTC. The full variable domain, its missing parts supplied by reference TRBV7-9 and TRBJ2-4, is DTGVSQNPRHKITKRGQNVTFRCDPISEHNRLYWYRQTLGQGPEFLTYFQNEAQLEKSRLLSDRFSAERPKGSFSTLEIQRTEQGDSAMYLCASGTGEENIQYFGAGTRLSVL.

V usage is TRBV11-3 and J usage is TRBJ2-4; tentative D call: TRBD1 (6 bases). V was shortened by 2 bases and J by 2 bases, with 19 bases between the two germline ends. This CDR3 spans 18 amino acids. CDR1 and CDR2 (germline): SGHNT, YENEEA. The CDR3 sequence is CASSLSRGQRGTKNIQYF. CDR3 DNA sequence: TGTGCCAGCAGCTTAAGCAGGGGCCAACGCGGTACCAAAAACATTCAGTACTTC.

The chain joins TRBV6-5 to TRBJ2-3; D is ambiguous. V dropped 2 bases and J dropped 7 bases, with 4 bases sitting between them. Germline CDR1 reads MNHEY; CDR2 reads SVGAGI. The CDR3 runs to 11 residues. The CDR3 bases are TGTGCCAGCAGTTACGTTAATACGCAGTATTTT. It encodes CASSYVNTQYF.

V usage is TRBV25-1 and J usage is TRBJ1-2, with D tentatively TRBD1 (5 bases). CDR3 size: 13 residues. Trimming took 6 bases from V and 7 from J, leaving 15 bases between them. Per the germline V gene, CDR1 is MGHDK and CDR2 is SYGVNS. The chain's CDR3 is CASREGGARGYTF. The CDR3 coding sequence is TGTGCCAGCAGGGAGGGAGGGGCCCGTGGCTACACCTTC.

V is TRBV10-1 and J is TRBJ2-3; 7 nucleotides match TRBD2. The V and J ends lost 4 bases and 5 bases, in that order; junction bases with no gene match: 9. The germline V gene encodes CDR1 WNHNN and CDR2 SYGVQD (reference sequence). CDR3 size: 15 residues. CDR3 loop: CASSVGGRAEDTQYF. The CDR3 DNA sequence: TGCGCCAGCAGTGTCGGAGGGAGGGCCGAAGATACGCAGTATTTT.

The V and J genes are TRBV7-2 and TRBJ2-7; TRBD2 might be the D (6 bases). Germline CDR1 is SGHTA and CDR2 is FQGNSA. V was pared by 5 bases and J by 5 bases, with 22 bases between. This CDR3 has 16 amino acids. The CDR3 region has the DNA TGTGCCAGCAGCCAAAGGTCGGGAGCCCCGGCCCACGAGCAGTACTTC. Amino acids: CASSQRSGAPAHEQYF.

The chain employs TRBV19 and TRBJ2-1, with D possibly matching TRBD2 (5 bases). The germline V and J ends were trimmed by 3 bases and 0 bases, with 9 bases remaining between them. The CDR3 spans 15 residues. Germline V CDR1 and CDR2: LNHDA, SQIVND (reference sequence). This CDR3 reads CASSIDYISYNEQFF. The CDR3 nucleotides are TGTGCCAGTAGTATTGACTACATCTCCTACAATGAGCAGTTCTTC.

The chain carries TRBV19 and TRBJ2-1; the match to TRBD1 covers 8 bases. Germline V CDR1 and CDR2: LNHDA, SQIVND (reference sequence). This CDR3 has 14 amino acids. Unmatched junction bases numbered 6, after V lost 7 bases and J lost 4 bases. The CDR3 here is CASTDGQGYNEQFF. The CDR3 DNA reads TGTGCCAGTACCGACGGACAGGGATACAATGAGCAGTTCTTC.